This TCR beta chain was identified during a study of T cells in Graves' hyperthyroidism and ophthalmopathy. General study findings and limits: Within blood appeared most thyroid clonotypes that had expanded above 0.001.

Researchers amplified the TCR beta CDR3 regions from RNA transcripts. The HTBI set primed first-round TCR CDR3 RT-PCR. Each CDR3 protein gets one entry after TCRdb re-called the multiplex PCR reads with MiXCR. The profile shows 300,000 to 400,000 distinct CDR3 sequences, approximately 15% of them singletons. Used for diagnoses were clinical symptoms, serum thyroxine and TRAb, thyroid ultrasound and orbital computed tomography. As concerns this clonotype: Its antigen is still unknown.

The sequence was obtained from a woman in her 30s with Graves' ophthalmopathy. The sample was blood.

The CDR3 coding sequence is TGTGCCAGCAAGGCGGGGACAGGGGTTTCACCCCTCCACTTT. This sequence encodes CASKAGTGVSPLHF. The chain carries TRBV6-1 and TRBJ1-6, with TRBD1 matching over 10 bases. There are 14 residues in the CDR3. CDR1 is MNHNS and CDR2 is SASEGT in the germline V gene. With V trimmed by 7 bases and J by 9 bases, 6 bases remained unmatched.